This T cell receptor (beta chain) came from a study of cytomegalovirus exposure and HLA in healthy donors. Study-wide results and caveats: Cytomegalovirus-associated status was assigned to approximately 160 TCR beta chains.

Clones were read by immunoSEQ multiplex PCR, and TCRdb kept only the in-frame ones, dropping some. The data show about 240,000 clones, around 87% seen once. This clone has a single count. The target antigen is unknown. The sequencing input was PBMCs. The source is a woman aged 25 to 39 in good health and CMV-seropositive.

CDR3 DNA: TGTGCCAGCTCACCGCAGGGTGTGGGTTCCTACGAGCAGTACTTC. Encoded protein: CASSPQGVGSYEQYF. V is TRBV18 and J is TRBJ2-7; tentative D call: TRBD1 (5 bases). Germline CDR1 and CDR2: KGHSH and LQKENI. The CDR3 sequence is 15 residues long. The ends were cut back, 3 bases at V and 1 base at J, with 13 bases in the middle. Complete variable domain (other parts from reference TRBV18 and TRBJ2-7): NAGVMQNPRHLVRRRGQEARLRCSPMKGHSHVYWYRQLPEEGLKFMVYLQKENIIDESGMPKERFSAEFPKEGPSILRIQQVVRGDSAAYFCASSPQGVGSYEQYFGPGTRLTVT.